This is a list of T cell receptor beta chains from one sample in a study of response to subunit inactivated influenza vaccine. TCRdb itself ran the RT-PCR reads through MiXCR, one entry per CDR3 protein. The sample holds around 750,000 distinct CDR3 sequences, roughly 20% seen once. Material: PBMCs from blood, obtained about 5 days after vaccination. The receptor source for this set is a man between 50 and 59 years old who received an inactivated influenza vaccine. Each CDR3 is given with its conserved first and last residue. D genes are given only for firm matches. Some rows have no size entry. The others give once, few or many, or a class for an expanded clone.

CDR3 DNA: TGTGCCAGCAGCCCCCCGTTTGACAGAGACCAAGAGACCCAGTACTTC
CDR3 protein: CASSPPFDRDQETQYF
D gene: -
clone size: -
J gene: TRBJ2-5
V gene: TRBV7-2

CDR3 DNA: TGTGCCAGCAGCTTGGGTTCTTGGACAGTGTCGAACACTGAAGCTTTCTTT
CDR3 protein: CASSLGSWTVSNTEAFF
D gene: -
clone size: few
J gene: TRBJ1-1
V gene: TRBV5-6

CDR3 DNA: TGTGCCAGCAGCAACGGCTTCGCAGTGGGGGTCCACCAAGAGACCCAGTACTTC
CDR3 protein: CASSNGFAVGVHQETQYF
D gene: -
clone size: few
J gene: TRBJ2-5
V gene: TRBV9

CDR3 DNA: TGTGCCAGCAGCTTAAATAGCGGTACCAATGAGCAGTTCTTC
CDR3 protein: CASSLNSGTNEQFF
D gene: -
clone size: -
J gene: TRBJ2-1
V gene: TRBV7-9

CDR3 DNA: TGTGCCAGCAGCCCGGGACTAGCGATCTACGAGCAGTACTTC
CDR3 protein: CASSPGLAIYEQYF
D gene: TRBD2
clone size: -
J gene: TRBJ2-7
V gene: TRBV5-5

CDR3 DNA: TGTGCCAGCAGCTTTGGGCCTCTGCGGGAAAAACTGTTTTTT
CDR3 protein: CASSFGPLREKLFF
D gene: -
clone size: few
J gene: TRBJ1-4
V gene: TRBV7-9

CDR3 DNA: TGTGCCAGCAGCTTCCCCACGGGGGGCCACTCAATCTACGAGCAGTACTTC
CDR3 protein: CASSFPTGGHSIYEQYF
D gene: -
clone size: few
J gene: TRBJ2-7
V gene: TRBV7-9

CDR3 DNA: TGTGCCATCAGCCTCGGGGGTTCCTACGAGCAGTACTTC
CDR3 protein: CAISLGGSYEQYF
D gene: -
clone size: -
J gene: TRBJ2-7
V gene: TRBV4-2

CDR3 DNA: TGTGCCAGCAGGGGGGACGGGCTCTACGAGCAGTACTTC
CDR3 protein: CASRGDGLYEQYF
D gene: -
clone size: many
J gene: TRBJ2-7
V gene: TRBV27

CDR3 DNA: TGTGCCAGCAGATTGACAGGGACCTACAATGAGCAGTTCTTC
CDR3 protein: CASRLTGTYNEQFF
D gene: TRBD1
clone size: -
J gene: TRBJ2-1
V gene: TRBV27

CDR3 DNA: TGTGCCAGCAGCGAAGATTGGACGGGAGGGGCTGAAGCTTTCTTT
CDR3 protein: CASSEDWTGGAEAFF
D gene: -
clone size: -
J gene: TRBJ1-1
V gene: TRBV4-2

CDR3 DNA: TGTGCCAGCAGTGCTCGGACTAGCGGGCGTAATGAGCAGTTCTTC
CDR3 protein: CASSARTSGRNEQFF
D gene: TRBD2
clone size: many
J gene: TRBJ2-1
V gene: TRBV12-3/TRBV12-4

CDR3 DNA: TGTGCCAGCAGCTTAGCGGACAGGTTTCGCTACGAGCAGTACTTC
CDR3 protein: CASSLADRFRYEQYF
D gene: TRBD1
clone size: few
J gene: TRBJ2-7
V gene: TRBV7-2

CDR3 DNA: TGCGCCAGCAGCCAAACTCTAGGGGGCGTCGAGCAGTACTTC
CDR3 protein: CASSQTLGGVEQYF
D gene: TRBD1
clone size: -
J gene: TRBJ2-7
V gene: TRBV4-3

CDR3 DNA: TGCAGCGTTGAGAGTCAGGGGGCCTACGAGCAGTACTTC
CDR3 protein: CSVESQGAYEQYF
D gene: TRBD1
clone size: few
J gene: TRBJ2-7
V gene: TRBV29-1

CDR3 DNA: TGTGCCAGCAGCCAAGACCTAGCGGGACACTACGAGCAGTACTTC
CDR3 protein: CASSQDLAGHYEQYF
D gene: TRBD2
clone size: -
J gene: TRBJ2-7
V gene: TRBV3-1

CDR3 DNA: TGTGCCAGCAGTACTCTAGGACGGGGGTTCCAAGAGACCCAGTACTTC
CDR3 protein: CASSTLGRGFQETQYF
D gene: -
clone size: few
J gene: TRBJ2-5
V gene: TRBV28

CDR3 DNA: TGCGCCAGCAGCTACGGGGACTCTCCCTACGAGCAGTACTTC
CDR3 protein: CASSYGDSPYEQYF
D gene: -
clone size: -
J gene: TRBJ2-7
V gene: TRBV5-1

CDR3 DNA: TGTGCCACCAGTGATCTTTATTTGGGCAATGAGCAGTTCTTC
CDR3 protein: CATSDLYLGNEQFF
D gene: -
clone size: few
J gene: TRBJ2-1
V gene: TRBV24-1

CDR3 DNA: TGTGCCAGCAGACAAGCGGGGGGGGCTCGAGGTGAGCAGTATTTT
CDR3 protein: CASRQAGGARGEQYF
D gene: TRBD2
clone size: -
J gene: TRBJ2-3
V gene: TRBV5-5

CDR3 DNA: TGTGCCAGCAGGCGTCAGGGGGTGCTTACCGGGGAGCTGTTTTTT
CDR3 protein: CASRRQGVLTGELFF
D gene: TRBD1
clone size: few
J gene: TRBJ2-2
V gene: TRBV6-2/TRBV6-3

CDR3 DNA: TGTGCCAGCAACTCGGGACAGTCTAGCACAGATACGCAGTATTTT
CDR3 protein: CASNSGQSSTDTQYF
D gene: TRBD1
clone size: few
J gene: TRBJ2-3
V gene: TRBV12-3/TRBV12-4

CDR3 DNA: TGCGCCAGCAGCTTGGCCCAGGTGGGGAATGAGCAGTTCTTC
CDR3 protein: CASSLAQVGNEQFF
D gene: -
clone size: many
J gene: TRBJ2-1
V gene: TRBV5-1

CDR3 DNA: TGTGCCACCAGTGACCCGGGACAGGGGAGTGAGACCCAGTACTTC
CDR3 protein: CATSDPGQGSETQYF
D gene: TRBD1
clone size: -
J gene: TRBJ2-5
V gene: TRBV24-1

CDR3 DNA: TGTGCCAGCAGGTCGCCGGGACAGGGGGCGCCCAACTATGGCTACACCTTC
CDR3 protein: CASRSPGQGAPNYGYTF
D gene: TRBD1
clone size: -
J gene: TRBJ1-2
V gene: TRBV6-1

CDR3 DNA: TGCAGTGTGGGACAGGGGCTTTCCTACGAGCAGTACTTC
CDR3 protein: CSVGQGLSYEQYF
D gene: TRBD1
clone size: many
J gene: TRBJ2-7
V gene: TRBV20-1

CDR3 DNA: TGCAGTGCTAGTTTCCGGGGAGGGGGCACAGATACGCAGTATTTT
CDR3 protein: CSASFRGGGTDTQYF
D gene: TRBD2
clone size: few
J gene: TRBJ2-3
V gene: TRBV20-1